This record looks at one T cell receptor beta chain sequence and its context. This receptor's antigen is unknown. The record has no base qualities; no much larger clone is one base away. This record comes from a study of T cell responses to AZD1222 COVID-19 vaccine (dated by TCRdb to the early 2020s). As for the study more broadly: Because spike-specific TCR depth and breadth did not differ between the two schedules, AZD1222 recipients who got a second dose at roughly 4 weeks were pooled with those who got a second dose at roughly 12 weeks. Trial participants were enrolled into age subgroups of 18-55, 56-69 and 70-plus years, which contained roughly 140, 27 and 60 TCR-sequenced participants, respectively. A total of about 230 trial participants underwent TCR sequencing, of whom around 200 received two doses of AZD1222 and roughly 25 received two doses of the MenACWY control vaccine. Overall study outcomes, separate from this receptor: Because no samples from the day 14 peak response were available, repertoires could be characterized only after the peak T cell response. In the small 56-69-year group, the increase in depth fell short of significance, most likely because of low power. Reportedly, close to half of the unique spike-specific TCRs recognized epitopes lying outside the regions that are mutated in the B.1.351 and B.1.1.7 variants. Spike-specific TCR breadth and depth rose significantly after two AZD1222 doses compared with day 0 and with MenACWY recipients. Participants were mostly white British, with more females than males. The authors suggested clonal diversity may have been underestimated. CD4 TCRs associated with the vaccine covered the entire spike protein, and the dominant responses were in regions 160-218 and 743-854. Conclusions about previously exposed vaccinees are limited, since just 5 to 7 AZD1222 recipients were seropositive for SARS-CoV-2 at baseline.

The CDR3 regions of human TCRbeta chains were analyzed by immunosequencing. The published analysis was carried out like this. TCRs in the repertoires were compared against a reference library of SARS-CoV-2-specific TCRs that had been generated with the MIRA antigen-specificity platform. Breadth meant the fraction of unique TCRs that were SARS-CoV-2-associated, whereas depth meant the fraction of total T cells that were SARS-CoV-2-associated. Each spike-specific TCR was assigned to its reactive spike region and to a CD4 or CD8 class using the MIRA data. Log10-transformed breadth and depth values were compared by one-way ANOVA with Sidak's multiple comparisons tests. In its TCRdb copy, this immuneACCESS table keeps in-frame sequences only and misses some clones. Where compared with another copy, unresolved V genes explain less than half of these, and the others have no known cause. V, J and clone size are those of that table, while D and trimming were read from the DNA. The sample table holds approximately 97,000 clones, of which approximately 86% were seen once. Less than 6% of the sample comes from the top ten.

Interpreted using the paper, the time point label stands for: baseline before first vaccination. Vaccinee samples were obtained from the UK trials COV001 and COV002, which included a single-blind randomized controlled phase 2/3 trial of AZD1222 (ChAdOx1 nCoV-19) in healthy adults. Trial participant PBMC samples were collected at day 0 and day 28 after the second dose for TCRbeta chain sequencing. CDR1 and CDR2 (LGHDT, YNNKEL) derive from the germline V gene (reference sequence). There are 14 amino acids in the CDR3, from cysteine to phenylalanine inclusive. Only the CDR3 portion is preserved as DNA: 42 bases, with reading frame beginning at the first base. Deletion took 0 bases off V and 1 base off J, with a span of 6 bases between the germline ends.

Sample: peripheral blood, taken on day 0 of AZD1222 vaccination. The chain is encoded by TRBV3-1 (or the pseudogene TRBV3-2) joined to TRBJ1-1; confidence is insufficient to name the D gene. This clonotype was sampled from an adult in good health. The DNA sequence reads TGTGCCAGCAGCCAAGAGGCTGGGAACACTGAAGCTTTCTTT. Translated, it reads CASSQEAGNTEAFF.